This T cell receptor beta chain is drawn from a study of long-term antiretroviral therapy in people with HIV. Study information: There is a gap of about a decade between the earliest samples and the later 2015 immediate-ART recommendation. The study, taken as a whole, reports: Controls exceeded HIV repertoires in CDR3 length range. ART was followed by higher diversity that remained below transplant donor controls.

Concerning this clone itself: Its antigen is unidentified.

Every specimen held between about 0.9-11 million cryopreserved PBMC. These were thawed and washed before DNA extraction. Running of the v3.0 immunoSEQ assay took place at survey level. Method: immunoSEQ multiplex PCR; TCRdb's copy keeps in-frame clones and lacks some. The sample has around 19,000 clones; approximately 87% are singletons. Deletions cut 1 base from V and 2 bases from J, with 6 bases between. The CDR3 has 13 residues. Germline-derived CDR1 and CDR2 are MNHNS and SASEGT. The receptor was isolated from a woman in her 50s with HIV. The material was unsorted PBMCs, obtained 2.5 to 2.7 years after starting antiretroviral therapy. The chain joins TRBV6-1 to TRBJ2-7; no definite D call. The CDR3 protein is CASSEERAYEQYF. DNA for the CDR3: TGTGCCAGCAGTGAAGAGAGAGCCTACGAGCAGTACTTC.